This entry concerns a single TCR beta chain. This CDR3 spans 14 amino acids. The germline V gene has CDR1 LGHDT and CDR2 YNNKEL (reference sequence). V was cut by 0 bases and J by 3 bases, with 8 bases left in between. This sample is drawn from a study of blood T cell repertoires in COVID-19. In the study overall: COVID-19 samples collected from the United States, Italy and Spain covered acute and convalescent phases.

Original handling: Estimation of nucleated cell counts relied on the amplification of reference gene primers. Sequencing used immunoSEQ multiplex PCR; TCRdb keeps in-frame clones, though not all of them. V, J and clone size were drawn from that table, and D and trimming were deduced from the DNA. Of 34,000 or so clones in the sample, approximately 86% were seen once. Sample: peripheral blood. The receptor comes from a man in his fifties or sixties with active or convalescent COVID-19. This sequence joins TRBV3-1 (or the pseudogene TRBV3-2) and TRBJ1-1; D possibly corresponds to TRBD1 (5 bases). CDR3: CASSQDWGDTEAFF. The CDR3 DNA follows: TGTGCCAGCAGCCAAGATTGGGGGGACACTGAAGCTTTCTTT.